These T cell receptor beta chains were read from a single sample in a study of blood T cells in healthy people across ages. One entry per CDR3 protein, called by TCRdb with MiXCR from the 5' RACE reads. Among 780,000 or so distinct CDR3 sequences listed, more than 55% were seen once. The sequencing input was blood. The source is a man between 35 and 55 years old in good health. CDR3s include the opening cysteine and the closing phenylalanine or tryptophan. D genes are given only for firm matches. The listing skips clone size in some rows; elsewhere it reads once, few, many or a size class.

size: -
D: -
V: TRBV28
J: TRBJ2-5
DNA: TGTGCCAGCAGTCTCATGTGGGTGCCATCGGGAGAGACCCAGTACTTC
CDR3: CASSLMWVPSGETQYF

size: few
D: TRBD2
V: TRBV5-1
J: TRBJ2-1
DNA: TGCGCCAGCAGCTTACTAGCGGGAGCAGAGAATGAGCAGTTCTTC
CDR3: CASSLLAGAENEQFF

size: -
D: -
V: TRBV7-2
J: TRBJ2-7
DNA: TGTGCCAGCAGCCCGGATTGGGGGGCAGACGAGCAGTACTTC
CDR3: CASSPDWGADEQYF

size: -
D: -
V: TRBV6-2/TRBV6-3
J: TRBJ2-3
DNA: TGTGCCAGCATTTCCAGGGCCGCGGCGGAGGACCCAGATACGCAGTATTTT
CDR3: CASISRAAAEDPDTQYF

size: few
D: -
V: TRBV6-1
J: TRBJ1-4
DNA: TGTGCCAGCAGTCCGTCGTCGGGACCCAAGGGGGGGAATGAAAAACTGTTTTTT
CDR3: CASSPSSGPKGGNEKLFF

size: -
D: TRBD2
V: TRBV29-1
J: TRBJ2-3
DNA: TGCAGCGTTGAATGGGTCGGGTCCCAGGGGACTAGCGGTGATTTAAGCACAGATACGCAGTATTTT
CDR3: CSVEWVGSQGTSGDLSTDTQYF

size: -
D: -
V: TRBV7-9
J: TRBJ2-4
DNA: TGTGCCAGCAGCCCCGGTGGGTTAGCCAAAAACATTCAGTACTTC
CDR3: CASSPGGLAKNIQYF

size: -
D: -
V: TRBV4-3
J: TRBJ2-1
DNA: TGCGCCAGCAGCCAAGATATGGGGGGTGGCTCCTACAATGAGCAGTTCTTC
CDR3: CASSQDMGGGSYNEQFF

size: few
D: TRBD2
V: TRBV6-2/TRBV6-3
J: TRBJ2-5
DNA: TGTGCCAGCAGTTACTCTCGTCTTCAGGAGCGGGGGGGCTCGGAGACCCAGTACTTC
CDR3: CASSYSRLQERGGSETQYF

size: -
D: -
V: TRBV11-2
J: TRBJ2-3
DNA: TGTGCCAGCAGCTTATGGCGAGCGGGCGGATCCACAGATACGCAGTATTTT
CDR3: CASSLWRAGGSTDTQYF